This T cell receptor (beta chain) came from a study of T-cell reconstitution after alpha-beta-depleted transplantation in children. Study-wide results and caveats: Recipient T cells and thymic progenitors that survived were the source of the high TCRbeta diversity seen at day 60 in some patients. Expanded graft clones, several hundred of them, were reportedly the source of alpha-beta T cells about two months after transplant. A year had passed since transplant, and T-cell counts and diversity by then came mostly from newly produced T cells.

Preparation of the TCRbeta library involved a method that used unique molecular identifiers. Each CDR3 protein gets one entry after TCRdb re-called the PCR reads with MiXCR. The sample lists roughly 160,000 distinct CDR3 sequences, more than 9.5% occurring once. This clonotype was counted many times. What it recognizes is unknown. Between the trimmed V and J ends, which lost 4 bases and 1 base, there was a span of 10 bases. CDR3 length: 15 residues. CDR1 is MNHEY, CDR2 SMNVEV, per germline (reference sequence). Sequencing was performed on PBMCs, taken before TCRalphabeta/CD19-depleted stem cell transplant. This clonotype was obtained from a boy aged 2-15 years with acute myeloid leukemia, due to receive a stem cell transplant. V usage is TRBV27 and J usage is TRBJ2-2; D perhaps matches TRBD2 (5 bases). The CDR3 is CASSSPGRNTGELFF. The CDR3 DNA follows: TGTGCCAGCAGTTCCCCGGGAAGGAACACCGGGGAGCTGTTTTTT.